These 14 T cell receptor beta chains were all obtained from the same sample, sequenced in a study of T cell clonality in common variable immunodeficiency. Data came from immunoSEQ multiplex PCR; TCRdb stores just in-frame clones and leaves some out. The data show about 52,000 clones, none appearing only once, with just over 2% held by the ten largest. Input material: peripheral blood mononuclear cells. These receptor sequences come from a person between 18 and 69 years old in good health.

This clone was found many times. The read finishes 3 residues shy of the CDR3 end, and the germline J gene is used to complete it. This chain uses TRBV7-3 with TRBJ2-3; 12 bases align to TRBD2. Germline assignment: CDR1 SGHTA and CDR2 FQGTGA. V shed 5 bases and J 2 bases; nucleotides not matched to a gene: 8. The CDR3 is 17 amino acids. This CDR3 is CASSPWTSGDLTDTQYF. The DNA read from the CDR3 is TGTGCCAGCAGCCCCTGGACTAGCGGGGATCTCACAGATACG.

At least ten counts were recorded for this clone. The CDR3 extends 3 residues past the end of the read, so its final part is completed from the germline J gene. The gene calls are TRBV5-1 and TRBJ2-1; D unresolved. This CDR3 region has 14 residues. Per germline, CDR1 SGHRS and CDR2 YFSETQ. Deletions cut 0 bases from V and 5 bases from J, with 9 bases between. This chain's CDR3 is CASSLEGPNNEQFF. Partial CDR3 DNA: TGCGCCAGCAGCTTGGAGGGTCCTAACAATGAG.

There are many counts of this clone. The sequenced fragment ends 3 residues before the CDR3 boundary, so the rest is inferred from the germline J gene. The V and J genes are TRBV6-2 or TRBV6-3 and TRBJ2-3; perhaps TRBD2 as D (5 bases). Germline CDR1 reads MNHEY; CDR2 reads SVGEGT. There are 12 residues in the CDR3. The CDR3: CASTSWEATQYF. CDR3 DNA (partial): TGTGCCAGCACTAGCTGGGAAGCCACG.

In this sample, this clone turned up many times. The read stops 3 residues short of the end of the CDR3; the missing end is completed from the germline J gene. This chain uses TRBV5-6 with TRBJ2-6; D is perhaps TRBD1 (5 bases). This CDR3 is 14 amino acids long. Germline CDR1 is SGHDT and CDR2 is YYEEEE. The CDR3 DNA, read in part, is TGTGCCAGCAGCTCCCAGACAGTTGCTGGGGTC. Its protein product is CASSSQTVAGV. The CDR3, in full, reads CASSSQTVAGVLTF.

This clone was seen repeatedly, ten times or more. The read falls 3 residues short of the CDR3 end, and the missing part is taken from the germline J gene. The V gene is TRBV12-3 or TRBV12-4, the J gene TRBJ2-3, with D tentatively TRBD2 (5 bases). V dropped 0 bases and J dropped 4 bases, with 14 bases sitting between them. CDR3 size: 16 residues. Incomplete CDR3 DNA: TGTGCCAGCAGTTTAGCGTCTAGCCTACGAGCAGATACG. As protein: CASSLASSLRADT. The CDR3 in full is CASSLASSLRADTQYF.

This clone was detected many times. Read sequence stops 3 residues before the CDR3 end, and the germline J gene provides the missing end. The J gene is TRBJ2-1, the V gene TRBV19; no firm D call. Germline CDR1 reads LNHDA; CDR2 reads SQIVND (reference sequence). There are 15 residues in the CDR3. The V end was cut by 5 bases, the J end by 3 bases, with 14 bases between. The CDR3: CASSLLSGNYNEQFF. CDR3 bases read: TGTGCCAGTAGTCTTCTGTCAGGTAACTACAATGAG.

In this sample, this clone turned up many times. The read gets to within 3 residues of the CDR3 end, and the germline J gene fills in the rest. This rearrangement joins TRBV5-6 to TRBJ1-4; 11 bases match TRBD1. Germline V gene sequence: CDR1 SGHDT, CDR2 YYEEEE. This CDR3 has 15 amino acids. The trim removed 3 bases at V and 6 bases at J, leaving 4 bases unmatched. The sequenced part of the CDR3 DNA is TGTGCCAGCAGCTGGCCGGGACAGGGGGATGAAAAA. Its protein is CASSWPGQGDEK. The whole CDR3 sequence is CASSWPGQGDEKLFF.

This clone was recorded many times. The read halts 3 residues ahead of the CDR3 end, with the missing end drawn from the germline J gene. V gene TRBV7-3 combines with J gene TRBJ2-2; 13 nucleotides agree with TRBD2. Trimming at V came to 6 bases and at J to 5 bases, leaving 6 bases not matched to a gene. Looked up from germline, CDR1 is SGHTA and CDR2 is FQGTGA. The CDR3 contains 16 residues. The sequenced CDR3 bases are TGTGCCAGCAGGACCGGGACTAGCGGGACGACCGGGGAG. Its translation is CASRTGTSGTTGE. The whole CDR3 reads CASRTGTSGTTGELFF.

Concerning this clone itself: The sequence runs out 3 residues before the end of the CDR3; the remainder is reconstructed from the germline J gene. This sequence joins TRBV7-9 and TRBJ1-1; 8 bases are a match to TRBD1. J lost 6 bases, V lost 5 bases, and 5 bases had no gene match. Germline values: CDR1 SEHNR, CDR2 FQNEAQ (reference sequence). The CDR3 extends over 13 amino acids. The sequenced part of the CDR3 DNA is TGTGCCAGCAGCCCCGGGACAGGCGCTGAA. Its translation is CASSPGTGAE. The CDR3 in full is CASSPGTGAEAFF. The entire variable domain, with the rest obtained from reference TRBV7-9 and TRBJ1-1, is as follows: DTGVSQNPRHKITKRGQNVTFRCDPISEHNRLYWYRQTLGQGPEFLTYFQNEAQLEKSRLLSDRFSAERPKGSFSTLEIQRTEQGDSAMYLCASSPGTGAEAFFGQGTRLTVV.

Ten or more counts support this clone. Read sequence stops 3 residues before the CDR3 end, and the germline J gene provides the missing end. The genes are TRBV2 and TRBJ2-1; the D gene is possibly TRBD2 (6 bases). V lost 6 bases to trimming and J lost 3 bases, with 12 bases between them. CDR1 is SNHLY, CDR2 FYNNEI, per germline. The CDR3 is made up of 14 amino acids. The sequenced part of the CDR3 DNA is TGTGCCAGCAGACCTGGGGGGTACTACAATGAG. Encoded protein: CASRPGGYYNE. The complete CDR3 reads CASRPGGYYNEQFF.

Remarks on this clone: The read falls 3 residues short of the CDR3 end, and the missing part is taken from the germline J gene. The gene calls are TRBV19 and TRBJ1-4, with 10 bases aligning to TRBD1. V lost 5 bases and J lost 8; bases outside the gene matches: 11. This CDR3 region has 16 residues. Germline V CDR1 and CDR2: LNHDA, SQIVND (reference sequence). CDR3 bases read: TGTGCCAGTAGTCTATACATGACAGGGGGCTCCGAAAAA. Translating it yields CASSLYMTGGSEK. Given in full, the CDR3 is CASSLYMTGGSEKLFF.

This clone was detected ten times or more. With the read ending 3 residues before the CDR3 end, the germline J gene is used to fill in that end. The chain is built from TRBV7-8 and TRBJ1-2; D is undetermined. The CDR3 is 13 amino acids. Germline loops: CDR1 SGHVS, CDR2 FQNEAQ. The CDR3 loop is CASSLVAARGYTF. The sequenced CDR3 bases are TGTGCCAGCAGCTTAGTAGCAGCCCGCGGC. The variable domain in full, completed from reference TRBV7-8 and TRBJ1-2, reads GAGVSQSPRYKVAKRGQDVALRCDPISGHVSLFWYQQALGQGPEFLTYFQNEAQLDKSGLPSDRFFAERPEGSVSTLKIQRTQQEDSAVYLCASSLVAARGYTFGSGTRLTVV.

CDR3 DNA, as far as it was read: TGTGCCAGCTCACCACTCATAGGGGAAGGCCCTGAA. Encoded protein: CASSPLIGEGPE. The entire CDR3 protein is CASSPLIGEGPEAFF. The rearrangement links TRBV18 to TRBJ1-1; D might be TRBD1 (5 bases). The missing CDR3 end, 3 residues past where the read stops, is filled in from the germline J gene. Germline values: CDR1 KGHSH, CDR2 LQKENI. The CDR3 runs 15 residues. V lost 1 base and J 6 bases, leaving 15 bases between the germline ends.

Notes on this clone: The sequenced fragment ends 3 residues before the CDR3 boundary, so the rest is inferred from the germline J gene. This sequence joins TRBV7-9 and TRBJ2-1; 13 nucleotides align to TRBD2. This CDR3 region has 13 residues. V was pared by 8 bases and J by 6 bases, with 1 base of the junction left unmatched. Per the germline V gene, CDR1 is SEHNR and CDR2 is FQNEAQ (reference sequence). The CDR3: CASGTSGTNEQFF. CDR3 DNA, as far as it was read: TGTGCCAGCGGGACTAGCGGGACCAATGAG. The full variable domain, in which reference TRBV7-9 and TRBJ2-1 provide the parts outside the CDR3, is DTGVSQNPRHKITKRGQNVTFRCDPISEHNRLYWYRQTLGQGPEFLTYFQNEAQLEKSRLLSDRFSAERPKGSFSTLEIQRTEQGDSAMYLCASGTSGTNEQFFGPGTRLTVL.